The 15 T cell receptor beta chains in this list originate from one sample, sequenced in a study of OX40 agonist ivuxolimab in advanced cancers. Clones were read by immunoSEQ multiplex PCR, and TCRdb kept only the in-frame ones, dropping some. There are fewer than 35,000 clones in the sample; around 74% occur only once, and over 10% lies in the top ten. The sample consisted of CD4+ or CD8+ T cells sorted from blood, taken in a trial of the OX40 agonist ivuxolimab. The receptors were sampled from an adult with an advanced solid tumor such as melanoma, head and neck, liver or kidney cancer.

This clone was found once. This chain's CDR3 is CASSPQRGGPETQYF. For the CDR3, the DNA is TGTGCCAGCAGCCCACAGCGGGGGGGCCCAGAGACCCAGTACTTC. The chain has TRBV28 and TRBJ2-5; 10 positions agree with TRBD2. CDR3 length: 15 residues. V dropped 6 bases and J dropped 4; count of bases not matched to a gene: 8. Looked up from germline, CDR1 is MDHEN and CDR2 is SYDVKM.

The chain employs TRBV5-1 and TRBJ2-3; tentative D call: TRBD2 (6 bases). In germline, CDR1 is SGHRS, CDR2 YFSETQ. The CDR3 covers 16 residues. Trimming cost V 4 bases and J 3 bases, with 18 bases left between them. The CDR3 nucleotides read TGCGCCAGCAGCGACAATACGGGGAGGCCGACAGATACGCAGTATTTT. This sequence encodes CASSDNTGRPTDTQYF.

The chain joins TRBV19 to TRBJ1-1; 9 positions match TRBD1. The CDR3 contains 11 residues. J lost 8 bases, V lost 9 bases, and 4 bases had no gene match. The germline V gene encodes CDR1 LNHDA and CDR2 SQIVND (reference sequence). This chain's CDR3 is CASGQGNEAFF. CDR3 DNA sequence: TGTGCCAGCGGACAGGGGAACGAAGCTTTCTTT. Variable domain in full (rest from reference TRBV19 and TRBJ1-1): DGGITQSPKYLFRKEGQNVTLSCEQNLNHDAMYWYRQDPGQGLRLIYYSQIVNDFQKGDIAEGYSVSREKKESFPLTVTSAQKNPTAFYLCASGQGNEAFFGQGTRLTVV.

CDR3 nucleotide sequence: TGTGCCAGCAGCCTTCTGGGGGGCACCGGGGAGCTGTTTTTT. Amino acids: CASSLLGGTGELFF. V and J are TRBV2 and TRBJ2-2; TRBD2 is a possible D gene (6 bases). The germline gives CDR1 SNHLY, CDR2 FYNNEI. This CDR3 is 14 amino acids long. With 6 bases removed from V and 4 bases from J, the gap between germline ends came to 12 bases.

This clone appeared once. The chain carries TRBV5-4 and TRBJ1-2, with 8 bases that match TRBD1. V lost 4 bases to trimming and J lost 0 bases; unmatched junction nucleotides: 14. The CDR3 totals 18 residues. Germline V CDR1 and CDR2: SGHNT, YYREEE (reference sequence). The CDR3 DNA reads TGTGCCAGCAGCCCCACGACAGGGGCGGAATTAGCTAACTATGGCTACACCTTC. It is translated as CASSPTTGAELANYGYTF.

This chain uses TRBV7-9 with TRBJ1-3; D not resolved. The CDR3 totals 15 residues. V was clipped by 3 bases and J by 0 bases, with 9 bases between them. From germline, CDR1 is SEHNR and CDR2 FQNEAQ (reference sequence). This CDR3 is CASSFGQDSGNTIYF. CDR3 sequence (DNA): TGTGCCAGCAGCTTTGGCCAGGACTCTGGAAACACCATATATTTT.

This chain connects TRBV2 to TRBJ1-1; D is undetermined. Per the germline V gene, CDR1 is SNHLY and CDR2 is FYNNEI. CDR3 size: 10 residues. The germline V and J ends were trimmed by 6 bases and 8 bases, with 7 bases remaining between them. The DNA for the CDR3 is TGTGCCAGCAGGTGGGGAGAAGCTTTCTTT. This sequence encodes CASRWGEAFF.

CDR3 loop: CASSSHQELFF. The CDR3 DNA reads TGTGCCAGCAGCTCTCATCAGGAACTGTTTTTT. The J gene is TRBJ1-4, the V gene TRBV7-2; unclear D gene. There are 11 residues in the CDR3. V lost 4 bases, J lost 12 bases, and 9 bases lay in between. Germline V gene sequence: CDR1 SGHTA, CDR2 FQGNSA.

This chain uses TRBV9 with TRBJ2-7; 7 positions agree with TRBD1. The germline gives CDR1 SGDLS, CDR2 YYNGEE. The V and J ends lost 3 bases and 0 bases, in that order; junction bases with no gene match: 3. The CDR3 contains 14 residues. The CDR3 loop reads CASSGDSFSYEQYF. Written as DNA, the CDR3 is TGTGCCAGCAGCGGGGACAGCTTCTCCTACGAGCAGTACTTC. The full variable domain, rest sourced from reference TRBV9 and TRBJ2-7, is DSGVTQTPKHLITATGQRVTLRCSPRSGDLSVYWYQQSLDQGLQFLIQYYNGEERAKGNILERFSAQQFPDLHSELNLSSLELGDSALYFCASSGDSFSYEQYFGPGTRLTVT.

This clone is medium-sized. The chain is built from TRBV4-1 and TRBJ1-2; 7 bases agree with TRBD1. The CDR3 sequence is 16 residues long. The junction had 8 bases not matched to a gene; V was cut back by 3 bases and J by 1 base. CDR1 and CDR2 (germline): MGHRA, YSYEKL. CDR3 sequence reads: CASSQLTGRSNYGYTF. Here the CDR3 DNA reads TGCGCCAGCAGCCAGCTGACAGGGCGGAGTAACTATGGCTACACCTTC.

This clone was detected only once. The rearrangement joins TRBV2 to TRBJ1-4; D gene unclear. The CDR3 has 15 residues. V shed 4 bases and J shed 3 bases, with 12 bases lying between them. Per the germline V gene, CDR1 is SNHLY and CDR2 is FYNNEI. This CDR3 is CASSVAEHANEKLFF. CDR3 in DNA: TGTGCCAGCAGTGTAGCTGAGCATGCTAATGAAAAACTGTTTTTT.

This clone was counted ten times or more. J is TRBJ2-1 and V is TRBV18; 8 bases fit TRBD2. The V and J ends lost 2 bases and 3 bases, in that order; junction bases with no gene match: 3. Germline loops: CDR1 KGHSH, CDR2 LQKENI. The CDR3 has 15 amino acids. The CDR3, as DNA: TGTGCCAGCTCACCAACGGGGGGGGGCTACAATGAGCAGTTCTTC. Encoded protein: CASSPTGGGYNEQFF.

About this clone itself: One junction end does not reproduce the germline sequence, and a read error may be involved. CDR3 residues: CASSQSGHQETQYF. Written as DNA, the CDR3 is TGCGCCAGCAGCCAATCGGGCCACCAGGAGACCCAGTACTTC. The chain combines TRBV4-1 with TRBJ2-5, with unresolved D. Per germline, CDR1 MGHRA and CDR2 YSYEKL. This CDR3 is built from 14 residues.

J is TRBJ2-1 and V is TRBV30; maybe TRBD1 (6 bases). This CDR3 contains 11 residues. From germline, CDR1 is GTSNPN and CDR2 SVGIG (reference sequence). With 7 bases removed from V and 16 bases from J, the gap between germline ends came to 20 bases. In DNA form, the CDR3 reads TGTGCCTTACACGCTCCGACAGGAGGATTCTTC. Translated: CALHAPTGGFF.

CDR3 DNA sequence: TGCGCCAGCAGCTTGCGACAGGGAGGGACTGAGCAGTTCTTC. This translates into CASSLRQGGTEQFF. The chain links TRBV5-1 to TRBJ2-1; D may be TRBD1 or TRBD2 (7 bases each). The V end lost 1 base, the J end lost 9 bases, and 14 bases lay between the germline ends. The CDR3 is 14 residues long. CDR1 and CDR2 (germline): SGHRS, YFSETQ.